This entry is about one T cell receptor (beta chain). Its antigen is not known. The data originate from a study of cytomegalovirus exposure and HLA in healthy donors. Study conclusions and caveats: The classifier reportedly diagnosed cytomegalovirus status with high sensitivity and specificity. It was assumed in the presence/absence analyses that sequencing depth was roughly uniform across donors.

This PCR relied on a set of 60 Vbeta primers and 13 Jbeta primers. Authors' data handling: The authors later counted roughly 87 million unique TCR beta chains, roughly 10 million of them shared. Assay used: immunoSEQ multiplex PCR; TCRdb lists only in-frame clones, some missing. V, J and clone size derive from that table, while D and trimming were established from the DNA sequence. The sample records roughly 150,000 clones, approximately 71% being singletons. The sample taken for sequencing was PBMCs. The sequence derives from a man aged 25-45 years in good health and CMV-seropositive.

As DNA, the CDR3 is TGTGCCAGCAGCGTATCTAGCAGCCATCTCTACGAGCAGTACTTC. Residues: CASSVSSSHLYEQYF. This sequence joins TRBV9 and TRBJ2-7; a possible D gene is TRBD2 (5 bases). The CDR3 length is 15 residues. Deletions cut 1 base from V and 3 bases from J, with 14 bases between. Germline V gene lookup returns CDR1 SGDLS and CDR2 YYNGEE.